This is a list of T cell receptor beta chains from one sample in a study of blood T cell repertoires in COVID-19. Assay: immunoSEQ multiplex PCR; the TCRdb copy retains only in-frame clones and omits some. Found here are hundreds of thousands of clones, approximately 89% of them singletons; the top ten hold roughly a tenth. Sequencing input: PBMCs or T cells enriched from blood (not recorded which). Receptor source: a woman between 40 and 55 years old who had recovered from COVID-19. Both conserved end residues are part of each CDR3. The D gene is left open where the match is weak. Clone size is stated in some rows and not others, as once, few, many or a class when expanded.

d_call j_call v_call clone_size cdr3_aa cdr3_nt
NA TRBJ1-2 TRBV7-8 NA CASSASTGNGYTF TGTGCCAGCAGCGCCTCTACAGGGAATGGCTACACCTTC
NA TRBJ2-7 TRBV6-5 NA CASSPAGPIASYF TGTGCCAGCAGTCCGGCGGGACCCATAGCGTCGTACTTC
NA TRBJ2-1 TRBV5-4 NA CASSLLVQEQFF TGTGCCAGCAGCTTACTAGTGCAGGAGCAGTTCTTC
NA TRBJ2-4 TRBV10-3 NA CAIWAEAKNIQYF TGTGCCATCTGGGCTGAAGCCAAAAACATTCAGTACTTC
NA TRBJ2-1 TRBV6-5 NA CASTQPGGPYNEQFF TGTGCCAGCACCCAACCAGGGGGGCCCTACAATGAGCAGTTCTTC
NA TRBJ1-5 TRBV15 NA CATSRGGGPRQPQHF TGTGCCACCAGCAGAGGGGGGGGGCCACGGCAGCCCCAGCATTTT
TRBD1 TRBJ2-1 TRBV7-3 NA CASSSTGAYNEQFF TGTGCCAGCAGCTCTACAGGGGCCTACAATGAGCAGTTCTTC
NA TRBJ2-4 TRBV28 few CASSPSGIAKNIQYF TGTGCCAGCAGTCCGTCAGGGATAGCCAAAAACATTCAGTACTTC
TRBD1 TRBJ1-1 TRBV5-1 NA CASTGGTEAFF TGCGCCAGTACAGGGGGGACTGAAGCTTTCTTT
NA TRBJ2-7 TRBV10-3 NA CAISPPQAVLDEQYF TGTGCCATCAGCCCACCCCAAGCGGTTCTCGACGAGCAGTACTTC
NA TRBJ2-1 TRBV6-6 NA CASNGLVGESYNEQFF TGTGCCAGCAACGGGTTAGTCGGAGAATCCTACAATGAGCAGTTCTTC
NA TRBJ2-2 TRBV19 NA CASSLLPNTGELFF TGTGCCAGTAGTCTCCTCCCGAACACCGGGGAGCTGTTTTTT
NA TRBJ1-2 TRBV7-9 NA CASSPGQHYGYTF TGTGCCAGCAGCCCCGGACAGCACTATGGCTACACCTTC
TRBD2 TRBJ2-1 TRBV25-1 NA CASTDRSGRASEQFF TGTGCCAGCACTGACCGGAGCGGGAGGGCCAGTGAGCAGTTCTTC
NA TRBJ2-1 TRBV7-9 NA CASSSGVAPSYNEQFF TGTGCCAGCAGCTCTGGTGTAGCCCCCTCCTACAATGAGCAGTTCTTC
TRBD2 TRBJ2-7 TRBV28 NA CASIPGLAEAYEQYF TGTGCCAGCATTCCTGGACTAGCGGAGGCCTACGAGCAGTACTTC
TRBD1 TRBJ1-2 TRBV29-1 NA CSVEEQGMGYTF TGCAGCGTTGAAGAACAGGGGATGGGCTACACCTTC
NA TRBJ2-3 TRBV4-3 NA CASSQTKGGGSSTDTQYF TGCGCCAGCAGCCAAACCAAGGGGGGGGGTTCTAGCACAGATACGCAGTATTTT
NA TRBJ1-1 TRBV10-3 NA CAISESIGTMNTEAFF TGTGCCATCAGTGAGTCCATCGGAACTATGAACACTGAAGCTTTCTTT
NA TRBJ1-4 TRBV10-3 NA CAISEGGVGEKLFF TGTGCCATCAGTGAGGGGGGCGTTGGCGAAAAACTGTTTTTT
NA TRBJ1-3 TRBV7-6 NA CASSLVNFSGNTIYF TGTGCCAGCAGCTTAGTGAACTTCTCTGGAAACACCATATATTTT
TRBD2 TRBJ2-1 TRBV5-1 NA CASSLDPAGLASDEQFF TGCGCCAGCAGCTTGGACCCTGCGGGACTAGCGAGCGATGAGCAGTTCTTC
NA TRBJ2-1 TRBV4-3 NA CASSQDPDISANNEQFF TGCGCCAGCAGCCAAGACCCAGACATTTCCGCAAACAATGAGCAGTTCTTC
NA TRBJ2-5 TRBV5-1 NA CASSLTTYTSETQYF TGCGCCAGCAGCTTAACAACGTACACCTCAGAGACCCAGTACTTC
TRBD1 TRBJ2-3 TRBV27 once CASSKGQGVYSDTQYF TGTGCCAGCAGTAAGGGACAGGGGGTTTATTCAGATACGCAGTATTTT
NA TRBJ2-4 TRBV19 NA CASSKRLPMDKNIQYF TGTGCCAGTAGTAAACGACTCCCTATGGACAAAAACATTCAGTACTTC
TRBD2 TRBJ2-1 TRBV9 NA CASSRSGGGYNEQFF TGTGCCAGCAGCCGGAGCGGGGGGGGCTACAATGAGCAGTTCTTC
TRBD1 TRBJ1-1 TRBV29-1 NA CSASRGQENTEAFF TGCAGCGCTAGCAGGGGACAGGAGAACACTGAAGCTTTCTTT
TRBD1 TRBJ1-5 TRBV6-5 NA CASSNDRGHQPQHF TGTGCCAGCAGCAATGACAGGGGGCATCAGCCCCAGCATTTT
NA TRBJ1-1 TRBV19 NA CASSPQGTSVPNTEAFF TGTGCCAGTAGTCCGCAGGGTACGTCGGTCCCGAACACTGAAGCTTTCTTT
NA TRBJ1-5 TRBV6-6 few CASSYLGRQAYQPQHF TGTGCCAGCAGTTACCTCGGCAGGCAGGCTTATCAGCCCCAGCATTTT
NA TRBJ1-2 TRBV9 NA CASSVDGFYGYTF TGTGCCAGCAGCGTAGATGGCTTCTATGGCTACACCTTC
NA TRBJ2-7 TRBV6-5 NA CASSPDTGSWNEQYF TGTGCCAGCAGCCCCGACACAGGGTCGTGGAACGAGCAGTACTTC
NA TRBJ2-2 TRBV7-2 NA CASSPRGSSTGELFF TGTGCCAGCAGCCCTAGGGGGTCCAGTACCGGGGAGCTGTTTTTT
NA TRBJ2-7 TRBV2 once CASSEAPPGGLASYEQYF TGTGCCAGCAGTGAAGCGCCCCCGGGCGGGCTTGCCTCCTACGAGCAGTACTTC
TRBD1 TRBJ1-2 TRBV6-5 NA CASRDRGINYGYTF TGTGCCAGCAGGGACAGGGGGATAAACTATGGCTACACCTTC
NA TRBJ2-6 TRBV6-2/TRBV6-3 NA CASSFRQPGANVLTF TGTGCCAGCAGTTTTCGACAGCCTGGGGCCAACGTCCTGACTTTC
TRBD1 TRBJ1-4 TRBV9 NA CASRGTANEKLFF TGTGCCAGCAGGGGGACAGCTAATGAAAAACTGTTTTTT